What follows describes a single T cell receptor (beta chain). This clonotype was recorded many times. The antigen it recognizes is unknown. No base qualities exist here, and no much larger clone lies one base off it. Germline trimming amounts to 4 bases on V and 2 bases on J, with 4 as the count of junction bases outside the gene matches. The CDR3, cysteine through phenylalanine, is 14 amino acids long. The only DNA kept is the CDR3, 42 bases in frame from the first base. CDR1 and CDR2 (MGHRA, YSYEKL) derive from the germline V gene. All donors were healthy Caucasians. The twin cohort consisted of three pairs of female monozygotic twins, all aged about 18 to 29 years. Miltenyi CD45RO+ enrichment and human naive T-cell isolation kits were used to isolate memory (CD45RO+) and naive T cells from PBMC. The library was generated by 5' RACE. Sequenced using an Illumina HiSeq 2000. Template switching introduced a universal primer binding site; the final cDNA contained a unique molecular identifier, enabling accurate counting of TCR cDNA molecules. Specific primers in the conserved constant-segment region were used to synthesize first-strand cDNA for TCR alpha and beta chains. To control for contamination, each cDNA library was double barcoded with a SMART-Mk sample barcode plus Illumina barcodes. Two successive PCR steps introduced TruSeq adapter sequences along with Illumina sample barcodes. The TCR alpha and beta cDNA libraries were sequenced on the Illumina HiSeq platform using custom primers. In the original analysis: Unique molecular identifiers were extracted from raw reads with MiGEC, and CDR3 positions were determined with MiXCR. For each individual, recombination models were inferred using an EM algorithm with the repgenHMM and IGoR tools. Shared clonotypes were analyzed with the tcR package in R, and sharing was normalized by the product of cloneset sizes. To study raw recombination without the effects of thymic and clonal selection, out-of-frame nonproductive sequences were analyzed. TCRdb applied fastp at Q25 and MiXCR to the public reads, then kept only in-frame beta chains. Each entry merges the rows of one CDR3 protein and shows their most common DNA and genes. V and J calls and clone size were set by TCRdb, not the authors. For this sample the table gives 200,000 to 250,000 distinct CDR3 sequences, of which around 7% were detected only once. The ten most abundant clones make up 3.5% to 4% of the sample.

This sample is part of a study of identical twins (dated by TCRdb to about 2016). As for the study more broadly: TCR alpha and beta repertoires from monozygotic twins, unrelated adults of various ages and cord blood were deep-sequenced to test whether fetal clonotypes persist. To rule out contamination, the twin experiments were replicated at different times with different library preparation protocols.

The paper as a whole reports these results and caveats: Zero-insertion analyses could be partly confounded by invariant T cells such as MAIT and iNKT, although diverse VJ usage argued against such confounding for most clonotypes. Compared with coincidental sharing between unrelated individuals, out-of-frame TCR alpha sequences shared between twins had an excess of sequences with low generation probability. In monozygotic twins, out-of-frame TCR alpha sharing was systematically underestimated by recombination models, although the models agreed with sharing between unrelated individuals. The excess sharing between twins in beta out-of-frame sequences was weaker because fewer shared sequences reduced the signal-to-noise ratio. Because the same donors could not be followed over many years, the conclusions depended on cross-sectional statistical analysis. Fewer insertions were carried by abundant cord blood beta clonotypes; a weaker similar trend was observed in young adult naive repertoires, while no such trend was observed in memory repertoires.

These data also featured in a second study, about yellow fever vaccine responses in identical twins. The second study's authors report: According to the authors, the vaccine-induced T cell response in identical twins seemed to be partly convergent and partly specific to each individual. The study precisely tracked vaccine-responding T cell clones in identical twins.

Source material: memory (CD45RO+) T cells sorted from blood. Interpreted using the paper, the cell subset or site label stands for: CD45RO+ enriched T cells. The V and J genes are TRBV4-1 and TRBJ2-5; 7 central bases correspond to TRBD2. This clonotype was obtained from a woman aged 18 to 35 in good health. The nucleotide sequence is given as TGCGCCAGCAGCCCCGGGACTACTCAAGAGACCCAGTACTTC. This yields the protein CASSPGTTQETQYF.